These 6 T cell receptor beta chains share one sample of origin, sequenced in a study of cytomegalovirus exposure and HLA in healthy donors. Vbeta (60) and Jbeta (13) primers were used in the PCR. This table comes from immunoSEQ multiplex PCR, and its TCRdb copy is limited to in-frame clones, with some not included. The sample includes around 140,000 clones, roughly 80% of them seen just once. Material: PBMCs. The receptors were sampled from a female donor in good health and CMV-seronegative.

This clone was detected only once. The chain couples TRBV7-9 to TRBJ2-2; a weak D match, TRBD1 (5 bases). Germline lookup yields CDR1 SEHNR and CDR2 FQNEAQ (reference sequence). The V and J ends lost 4 bases and 2 bases respectively, with 8 bases between them. The CDR3 spans 14 residues. The DNA of the CDR3 is TGTGCCAGCAGCTCCTGGGGCAACACCGGGGAGCTGTTTTTT. Encoded protein: CASSSWGNTGELFF.

V and J are TRBV30 and TRBJ1-5, with TRBD1 as a possible D gene (6 bases). The CDR3 spans 13 residues. Trimming stripped 5 bases from V and 6 bases from J, with 14 bases between. Germline assignment: CDR1 GTSNPN and CDR2 SVGIG (reference sequence). CDR3 region: CAWGHRAGQPQHF. The CDR3 region has the DNA TGTGCCTGGGGGCACAGGGCAGGTCAGCCCCAGCATTTT.

The genes are TRBV10-3 and TRBJ1-5; 8 nucleotides align to TRBD1. There are 15 residues in the CDR3. The V and J ends lost 10 bases and 1 base, in that order; junction bases with no gene match: 9. Germline V gene sequence: CDR1 ENHRY, CDR2 SYGVKD. CDR3 protein: CATEDRAKSNQPQHF. The CDR3 DNA sequence: TGTGCCACCGAGGACAGGGCAAAAAGCAATCAGCCCCAGCATTTT.

This clone was recorded only once. V is TRBV5-1 and J is TRBJ2-2; TRBD1 might be the D (6 bases). V was shortened by 3 bases and J by 1 base, with 7 bases between the two germline ends. The CDR3 consists of 14 residues. Germline V lookup: CDR1 SGHRS, CDR2 YFSETQ. In nucleotides, the CDR3 is TGCGCCAGCAGCTCGACAGGGAACACCGGGGAGCTGTTTTTT. It is translated as CASSSTGNTGELFF. Full variable domain (outside the CDR3, taken from reference TRBV5-1 and TRBJ2-2): KAGVTQTPRYLIKTRGQQVTLSCSPISGHRSVSWYQQTPGQGLQFLFEYFSETQRNKGNFPGRFSGRQFSNSRSEMNVSTLELGDSALYLCASSSTGNTGELFFGEGSRLTVL.

V gene TRBV4-1 combines with J gene TRBJ2-2; TRBD2 matches at 10 bases. Germline CDR1 MGHRA, CDR2 YSYEKL. The CDR3 runs to 21 residues. V lost 0 bases to trimming and J lost 5 bases; unmatched junction nucleotides: 18. CDR3 bases: TGCGCCAGCAGCCAAGAACAAGCCGGGACTAGCGTCACGAGGGGGACCGGGGAGCTGTTTTTT. Translation: CASSQEQAGTSVTRGTGELFF.

The V gene is TRBV7-6, the J gene TRBJ2-3, with a weak D call TRBD1 (5 bases). Trimming took off 4 bases at V and 4 bases at J, with 15 bases between the two ends. The germline V gene encodes CDR1 SGHVS and CDR2 FNYEAQ. The CDR3 runs to 15 residues. CDR3 in amino acids: CASSSDSQVADTQYF. For the CDR3, the DNA is TGTGCCAGCAGCTCTGACAGTCAAGTGGCAGATACGCAGTATTTT. The full variable domain, completed using reference TRBV7-6 and TRBJ2-3, is GAGVSQSPRYKVTKRGQDVALRCDPISGHVSLYWYRQALGQGPEFLTYFNYEAQQDKSGLPNDRFSAERPEGSISTLTIQRTEQRDSAMYRCASSSDSQVADTQYFGPGTRLTVL.